One sample yielded the 27 T cell receptor beta chains listed below, sequenced in a study of immune reconstitution after stem cell transplant in scleroderma. TCRdb called the RT-PCR reads again in MiXCR, with one record for every CDR3 protein. The table shows around 5,600 distinct CDR3 sequences, with 7.5% to 9% occurring only once. This material was obtained before or after autologous hematopoietic stem cell transplantation (not recorded which). The receptors shown here come from a male donor with systemic sclerosis.

In its sample, this clonotype was seen a few times. The V gene is TRBV5-1, the J gene TRBJ2-1; D is unresolved. Germline values: CDR1 SGHRS, CDR2 YFSETQ. The CDR3 is made up of 13 amino acids. Trimming stripped 0 bases from V and 9 bases from J, with 10 bases between. CDR3 residues: CASSLGTGPEQFF. CDR3 in DNA: TGCGCCAGCAGCTTGGGGACGGGCCCTGAGCAGTTCTTC. The whole variable domain, filled in from reference TRBV5-1 and TRBJ2-1, reads KAGVTQTPRYLIKTRGQQVTLSCSPISGHRSVSWYQQTPGQGLQFLFEYFSETQRNKGNFPGRFSGRQFSNSRSEMNVSTLELGDSALYLCASSLGTGPEQFFGPGTRLTVL.

This chain uses TRBV5-5 with TRBJ2-5; 8 bases map to TRBD2. The V gene's germline CDR1 is SGHKS and CDR2 YYEKEE (reference sequence). V shed 0 bases and J 1 base; nucleotides not matched to a gene: 2. This CDR3 is 15 amino acids long. The CDR3 reads CASSLGSGVQETQYF. CDR3 nucleotides: TGTGCCAGCAGCTTGGGTAGCGGGGTCCAAGAGACCCAGTACTTC.

In this sample, this clonotype is medium-sized. The chain combines TRBV20-1 with TRBJ1-1; D remains unclear. The ends were cut back, 6 bases at V and 11 bases at J, with 16 bases in the middle. Germline V CDR1 and CDR2: DFQATT, SNEGSKA (reference sequence). The CDR3 has 11 amino acids. CDR3 sequence: CSARRAAQAFF. The CDR3 DNA reads as TGCAGTGCCAGACGCGCGGCTCAGGCTTTCTTT.

By sample fraction, this clonotype is medium-sized. This chain connects TRBV20-1 to TRBJ2-7; possibly TRBD1 for D (5 bases). Looked up from germline, CDR1 is DFQATT and CDR2 is SNEGSKA (reference sequence). Deletions cut 2 bases from V and 4 bases from J, with 9 bases between. The CDR3 length is 12 residues. The CDR3 loop is CSARTRDYEQYF. The CDR3 DNA reads as TGCAGTGCTAGAACCAGGGATTACGAGCAGTACTTC.

Sample share makes this clonotype medium-sized. This chain uses TRBV15 with TRBJ2-3; 7 bases are a match to TRBD1. This CDR3 is built from 14 residues. Germline V gene data show CDR1 as LNHNV and CDR2 as YYDKDF (reference sequence). V gave up 3 bases and J gave up 3 bases; unmatched junction bases: 3. The CDR3: CATSSRQGTDTQYF. DNA for the CDR3: TGTGCCACCAGCAGCCGACAGGGTACAGATACGCAGTATTTT.

Only a few counts were recorded for this clonotype. This chain connects TRBV5-1 to TRBJ2-5, with D possibly being TRBD2 (6 bases). CDR3 length: 16 amino acids. The germline V gene encodes CDR1 SGHRS and CDR2 YFSETQ. Between the trimmed V and J ends, which lost 4 bases and 1 base, there was a span of 17 bases. The CDR3 here is CASSGGTKPRQETQYF. For the CDR3, the DNA is TGCGCCAGCAGCGGGGGGACGAAACCCCGCCAAGAGACCCAGTACTTC. The full variable domain, with the rest looked up from reference TRBV5-1 and TRBJ2-5, is KAGVTQTPRYLIKTRGQQVTLSCSPISGHRSVSWYQQTPGQGLQFLFEYFSETQRNKGNFPGRFSGRQFSNSRSEMNVSTLELGDSALYLCASSGGTKPRQETQYFGPGTRLLVL.

This clonotype was detected only a few times. V and J are TRBV7-2 and TRBJ2-5, with 10 bases identical to TRBD2. V shed 3 bases, J shed 0 bases, and the junction held 4 bases outside the gene matches. CDR3 length: 16 residues. Per the germline V gene, CDR1 is SGHTA and CDR2 is FQGNSA. The CDR3 coding sequence is TGTGCCAGCAGCTTGTGGACTAGCGGAAACCAAGAGACCCAGTACTTC. Translating it yields CASSLWTSGNQETQYF.

The chain links TRBV30 to TRBJ2-7; D not certain. Trimming took 1 base from V and 0 from J, leaving 7 bases between them. The CDR3 is made up of 13 amino acids. CDR1 is GTSNPN, CDR2 SVGIG, per germline (reference sequence). This CDR3 reads CAWSAGNSYEQYF. The DNA for the CDR3 is TGTGCCTGGAGTGCAGGCAACTCCTACGAGCAGTACTTC.

Only a few counts were recorded for this clonotype. The limits of the CDR3 on the DNA are not certain, so only TCRdb's listed CDR3 is given. The CDR3 protein is CSAHKPAKNIQYFGAGKNIQYF. V gene TRBV20-1 combines with J gene TRBJ2-4. The CDR3 comprises 22 residues, both ends counted. The germline gives CDR1 DFQATT, CDR2 SNEGSKA (reference sequence).

The chain uses TRBV4-3 and TRBJ1-4; 8 bases line up with TRBD1. This CDR3 comprises 15 residues. CDR1 and CDR2 (germline): LGHNA, YSLEER. J lost 8 bases, V lost 7 bases, and 12 bases had no gene match. CDR3 sequence reads: CASKRGQGANEKLFF. For the CDR3, the DNA is TGCGCCAGCAAACGCGGACAGGGAGCAAACGAAAAACTGTTTTTT.

This clonotype is classed as medium-sized (0.01 to 0.1%). The genes are TRBV20-1 and TRBJ1-1; D perhaps matches TRBD1 (5 bases). The CDR3 contains 14 residues. CDR1 DFQATT and CDR2 SNEGSKA come from the germline V gene (reference sequence). Trimming shortened V by 6 bases and J by 3 bases, and 17 bases separated the two germline ends. CDR3 bases: TGCAGTGCCGAGGAACGGGGACGAGACACTGAAGCTTTCTTT. Encoded protein: CSAEERGRDTEAFF.

This chain connects TRBV5-1 to TRBJ1-1; 9 bases fit TRBD1. Germline trimming cut 2 bases from V and 0 bases from J; bases unmatched to any gene: 8. The germline V gene encodes CDR1 SGHRS and CDR2 YFSETQ. The CDR3 contains 17 residues. In nucleotides, the CDR3 is TGCGCCAGCAGCTTAACCACAGGGGGCCTCCTGAACACTGAAGCTTTCTTT. This translates into CASSLTTGGLLNTEAFF.

This clonotype was seen a handful of times. The chain uses TRBV5-1 and TRBJ2-5; TRBD2 matches at 10 bases. This CDR3 contains 16 residues. V lost 0 bases and J lost 4; bases outside the gene matches: 6. Germline V gene data show CDR1 as SGHRS and CDR2 as YFSETQ. Written as DNA, the CDR3 is TGCGCCAGCAGCTTGGCCGGGACTAGCGTCCCAGAGACCCAGTACTTC. Encoded protein: CASSLAGTSVPETQYF.

Remarks on this clonotype: A much bigger clone sits one base away, suggesting this may be a read error. CDR3 residues: CASYDSTDTQHF. As DNA, the CDR3 is TGTGCCAGCTATGACTCCACAGATACGCAGCATTTT. The chain carries TRBV11-2 and TRBJ2-3; D is uncertain. The J call is uncertain, as TRBJ1-5 better fits the DNA end. The CDR3 runs 12 residues. Germline V gene lookup returns CDR1 SGHAT and CDR2 FQNNGV.

This chain uses TRBV20-1 with TRBJ1-1; D is undetermined. In germline, CDR1 is DFQATT, CDR2 SNEGSKA (reference sequence). The CDR3 length is 12 residues. V was trimmed by 7 bases and J by 4 bases, leaving 13 bases between them. The CDR3 sequence is CSVSRGGTEAFF. The CDR3 DNA reads TGCAGTGTATCGCGAGGTGGCACTGAAGCTTTCTTT.

By sample share, this clonotype is medium-sized. The chain links TRBV20-1 to TRBJ2-1, with unresolved D. This CDR3 region has 13 residues. Germline V gives CDR1 DFQATT, CDR2 SNEGSKA (reference sequence). Here the CDR3 DNA reads TGCACTCTCGGGCAACCCCAGTACAATGAGCAGTTCTTC. Translation gives CTLGQPQYNEQFF.

This clonotype is classed as medium-sized. The V and J genes are TRBV7-8 and TRBJ2-7, with 7 bases fitting TRBD1. The CDR3 has 15 amino acids. V was clipped by 1 base and J by 7 bases; unmatched bases: 10. Germline CDR1 SGHVS, CDR2 FQNEAQ. Here the CDR3 DNA reads TGTGCCAGCAGCTTAGGCAGGGGGAAGGCGTGGGAGCAGTACTTC. It translates to CASSLGRGKAWEQYF.

This sequence joins TRBV5-1 and TRBJ1-2, with 7 nucleotides matching TRBD1. V was clipped by 4 bases and J by 3 bases; unmatched bases: 6. The CDR3 loop spans 14 amino acids. Germline assignment: CDR1 SGHRS and CDR2 YFSETQ. CDR3 region: CASSTTGQHYGYTF. CDR3 in DNA: TGCGCCAGCAGCACTACGGGACAGCACTATGGCTACACCTTC.

The chain uses TRBV20-1 and TRBJ2-7; D call uncertain. The CDR3 is 13 amino acids. V was clipped by 1 base and J by 0 bases, with 7 bases between them. Germline V gives CDR1 DFQATT, CDR2 SNEGSKA (reference sequence). The DNA for the CDR3 is TGCAGTGCTAGAGGAGACACCTCCTACGAGCAGTACTTC. This translates into CSARGDTSYEQYF.

About this clonotype: The CDR3 end shows no conserved phenylalanine or tryptophan, and so a read error is likely. The chain is built from TRBV6-6 and TRBJ2-7; TRBD1 is a possible D gene (6 bases). The CDR3 loop spans 14 amino acids. The V gene's germline CDR1 is MNHNY and CDR2 SVGAGI (reference sequence). The V gene lost 5 bases and the J gene lost 4 bases, with 15 bases spanning the gap. The CDR3 nucleotides read TGTGCCAGCAGTCGCCCGGGACACAGTTACGAGCAGTACCTC. Translated, it gives CASSRPGHSYEQYL.

This clonotype was counted a few times. The chain couples TRBV7-9 to TRBJ2-7, with D perhaps matching TRBD2 (6 bases). Germline loops: CDR1 SEHNR, CDR2 FQNEAQ (reference sequence). The V end was cut by 2 bases, the J end by 6 bases, with 20 bases between. The CDR3 is 16 residues long. The CDR3 sequence: CASSLFYAGTLCEQYF. DNA for the CDR3: TGTGCCAGCAGCTTATTTTATGCGGGGACCCTCTGCGAGCAGTACTTC.

J is TRBJ2-5 and V is TRBV5-6, with TRBD2 matching over 7 bases. Germline lookup yields CDR1 SGHDT and CDR2 YYEEEE. The trim removed 7 bases at V and 5 bases at J, leaving 17 bases unmatched. This CDR3 is 16 amino acids long. The CDR3: CASRIRGRGLQETQYF. In DNA, the CDR3 is TGTGCCAGCCGTATTCGCGGGAGAGGGCTGCAGGAGACCCAGTACTTC.

By frequency in the sample, this clonotype is medium-sized (0.01 to 0.1%). The rearrangement joins TRBV7-6 to TRBJ2-3; a weak D match, TRBD2 (5 bases). CDR1 and CDR2 (germline): SGHVS, FNYEAQ. V shed 1 base and J shed 4 bases, with 12 bases lying between them. CDR3 length equals 15 residues. CDR3 sequence: CASSLGGRVADTQYF. The CDR3 DNA is TGTGCCAGCAGCTTAGGCGGGCGGGTTGCAGATACGCAGTATTTT.

With respect to this clonotype: A much larger clone differs from this one at a single base, so this may be a read error. V and J are TRBV14 and TRBJ1-1, with D possibly matching TRBD1 (6 bases). The germline V and J ends were trimmed by 2 bases and 5 bases, with 12 bases remaining between them. Germline V gene data show CDR1 as SGHDN and CDR2 as FVKESK. This CDR3 spans 14 amino acids. DNA for the CDR3: TGTGCCAGCAGCCAATTACAGAGGGGGACTGAAGCTTTCTTT. Translation gives CASSQLQRGTEAFF.

This clonotype ranks as medium-sized. The chain uses TRBV5-1 and TRBJ2-7, with 9 bases matching TRBD1. Germline assignment: CDR1 SGHRS and CDR2 YFSETQ. CDR3 length: 12 residues. The J segment lost 5 bases and the V segment lost 5 bases, leaving 2 bases of the junction unmatched. CDR3 sequence reads: CASSWTGDEQYF. As DNA, the CDR3 is TGCGCCAGCAGTTGGACAGGGGACGAGCAGTACTTC.

This rearrangement joins TRBV7-6 to TRBJ2-3; D perhaps matches TRBD1 (6 bases). V was trimmed by 4 bases and J by 2 bases, leaving 13 bases between them. CDR1 SGHVS and CDR2 FNYEAQ come from the germline V gene. The CDR3 sequence is 15 residues long. CDR3 DNA: TGTGCCAGCAGCTCCCAGGGGTCATACACAGATACGCAGTATTTT. Translated: CASSSQGSYTDTQYF.

This clonotype qualifies as medium-sized. The chain employs TRBV20-1 and TRBJ1-1; D remains unclear. Germline V gene sequence: CDR1 DFQATT, CDR2 SNEGSKA (reference sequence). The CDR3 totals 11 residues. Deletions cut 3 bases from V and 3 bases from J, with 5 bases between. Here the CDR3 reads CSARSDTEAFF. In DNA form, the CDR3 reads TGCAGTGCTAGGTCGGACACTGAAGCTTTCTTT.